This T cell receptor beta chain was captured by sequencing in a study of response to subunit inactivated influenza vaccine. This clonotype was seen many times. Antigen unknown. Whole-study findings and limits: Each seasonal flu vaccination may recruit only limited new T cells, authors suggested.

The CDR3 consists of 14 residues. Trimming removed 8 bases from V and 4 bases from J; junction bases left unmatched: 6. TCRdb re-called the RT-PCR reads with MiXCR, one entry per CDR3 protein. Here the sample spans 450,000 to 600,000 distinct CDR3 sequences, 16% being singletons. V usage is TRBV12-3 or TRBV12-4 and J usage is TRBJ1-3; the match to TRBD1 covers 9 bases. The receptor was isolated from a man aged 50-75 years who received an inactivated influenza vaccine. The sequences come from CD4+ T cells sorted from PBMCs, collected less than 25 months after vaccination. The CDR3 region has the DNA TGTGCCAGCTCCGGGACAGGGTTGGGAAACACCATATATTTT. It specifies CASSGTGLGNTIYF.